The next 6 T cell receptor beta chains were all read from a single sample in a study of cytomegalovirus exposure and HLA in healthy donors. 13 Jbeta primers and 60 Vbeta primers were used for the PCR. Clones were read by immunoSEQ multiplex PCR, and TCRdb kept only the in-frame ones, dropping some. The repertoire holds about 100,000 clones, with roughly 74% as singletons. The source material was PBMCs. These receptor sequences come from a woman aged 35 to 49 in good health and CMV-seronegative.

The rearrangement joins TRBV7-8 to TRBJ1-1; 8 bases map to TRBD1. The CDR3 length is 15 residues. Germline V gives CDR1 SGHVS, CDR2 FQNEAQ. The V segment lost 0 bases and the J segment 7 bases; nucleotides outside the gene matches: 7. The CDR3 loop is CASSLADRGTSEAFF. In DNA, the CDR3 is TGTGCCAGCAGCTTAGCCGACAGGGGAACCAGTGAAGCTTTCTTT. The full variable domain, with the rest looked up from reference TRBV7-8 and TRBJ1-1, is GAGVSQSPRYKVAKRGQDVALRCDPISGHVSLFWYQQALGQGPEFLTYFQNEAQLDKSGLPSDRFFAERPEGSVSTLKIQRTQQEDSAVYLCASSLADRGTSEAFFGQGTRLTVV.

Only one count was recorded for this clone. The chain recombines TRBV19 with TRBJ2-1; 12 positions match TRBD1. With V trimmed by 4 bases and J by 8 bases, 6 bases remained unmatched. The CDR3 totals 15 residues. Germline values: CDR1 LNHDA, CDR2 SQIVND (reference sequence). This CDR3 is CASSTGTGGRDEQFF. The CDR3 region has the DNA TGTGCCAGTAGTACCGGGACAGGGGGCAGGGATGAGCAGTTCTTC.

V usage is TRBV7-8 and J usage is TRBJ1-2, with D tentatively TRBD1 (6 bases). V lost 1 base and J lost 0, with 12 bases in between. The CDR3 has 16 amino acids. CDR1 and CDR2 from the germline V gene are SGHVS and FQNEAQ. CDR3 residues: CASSLERWTANYGYTF. CDR3 coding DNA: TGTGCCAGCAGCTTAGAACGGTGGACAGCTAACTATGGCTACACCTTC. Filled out from reference TRBV7-8 and TRBJ1-2, the complete variable domain reads GAGVSQSPRYKVAKRGQDVALRCDPISGHVSLFWYQQALGQGPEFLTYFQNEAQLDKSGLPSDRFFAERPEGSVSTLKIQRTQQEDSAVYLCASSLERWTANYGYTFGSGTRLTVV.

This chain connects TRBV9 to TRBJ1-5; D is undetermined. Germline V lookup: CDR1 SGDLS, CDR2 YYNGEE. The CDR3 consists of 14 residues. Trimming stripped 0 bases from V and 2 bases from J, with 6 bases between. CDR3 nucleotide sequence: TGTGCCAGCAGCGTAGAAGCGGGCAATCAGCCCCAGCATTTT. It encodes CASSVEAGNQPQHF.

V and J are TRBV28 and TRBJ1-1; possible D gene TRBD1, 6 bases. The V gene's germline CDR1 is MDHEN and CDR2 SYDVKM. This CDR3 has 14 residues. The V and J ends lost 7 bases and 10 bases respectively, with 22 bases between them. As DNA, the CDR3 is TGTGCCAGCACGCCCCTTTGGCAGGGGCAGGGAGCTTTCTTT. Residues: CASTPLWQGQGAFF.

The count of this clone is one. The V and J genes are TRBV7-8 and TRBJ2-2, with D tentatively TRBD2 (6 bases). In germline, CDR1 is SGHVS, CDR2 FQNEAQ. V lost 3 bases and J 5 bases, leaving 13 bases between the germline ends. The CDR3 length is 15 residues. The CDR3 protein is CASSFEGAGTGELFF. The CDR3 nucleotides are TGTGCCAGCAGCTTTGAAGGGGCGGGGACCGGGGAGCTGTTTTTT.